The text below deals with one T cell receptor beta chain. Its target antigen remains unknown. This sample was taken from a study of CXCR3-negative and CXCR3-positive naive CD8 T cells (dated by TCRdb to between 2018 and 2021). Study-level background: In total, some 130 million TRB reads were obtained, corresponding to roughly 1.5 +/- 0.3 million reads per library. The diversity and physicochemical repertoire analyses included approximately ten donors pooled from two independent experiments. For the TRBV-TRBJ cluster analysis, the naive subsets came from 5 donors, while the memory cells came from 3 donors.

Its CDR3 holds 14 amino acids, cysteine through phenylalanine. The DNA is unrecorded. Taken from the germline V gene (reference sequence), the CDR1 and CDR2 loops are DFQATT and SNEGSKA. The instrument was a NextSeq 550. The Human TCR Profiling Kit (MiLaboratory) was used to make UMI-labeled 5' RACE TRB cDNA libraries. cDNA synthesis used the entire amount of extracted RNA, and PCR amplification then used the entire amount of cDNA produced. The libraries were made side by side, with each library going through the same number of PCR cycles. Regarding the original processing steps: With a requirement of at least two reads per UMI, MIGEC and MiXCR extracted about 53,000 +/- 9,400 unique UMI-labeled TRB cDNA molecules per library. On average, approximately 40,000 +/- 10,000 functional in-frame TRB CDR3 nucleotide clonotypes lacking stop codons were found per library. After each sample was downsampled to 5000 UMI-labeled TRB molecules, VDJtools was used to calculate diversity metrics such as normalized Shannon-Wiener and Chao1. For the central five CDR3 residues, VDJtools calculated physicochemical properties weighted by clonotype size, namely interaction energy, strength, volume and Kidera factor 4. TCRdb reanalyzed the reads, keeping one entry per CDR3 protein sequence and omitting DNA. These V and J calls derive from TCRdb rather than the authors' analysis. This sample's table carries 5,700 or so distinct CDR3 sequences. The ten largest account for about 1.9% of the sample.

Here is what the overall study found, with its caveats: TRBV-TRBJ usage was similar between naive CXCR3-negative and CXCR3-positive cells from the same donor, while memory cells showed distinct patterns. Surface CD5, linked to self-reactivity in mice, was comparable between naive subsets; TCR interaction strength was therefore also inferred from TRB CDR3 physicochemical properties. Comparably high repertoire diversity was found in both naive subsets, whereas much lower repertoire diversity was found in memory CD8+ T cells. Freshly isolated PBMCs were used for most assays because CXCR3 expression partially decreased after cryopreservation. TRB CDR3s from CXCR3-positive naive cells showed higher hydrophobicity (lower Kidera factor 4), lower energy, and higher strength and volume indices than CXCR3-negative naive cells.

Each CD8+ T cell subset was flow-sorted in triplicate, with roughly 310,000 cells per subset placed directly into RLT lysis buffer. To exclude memory contaminants, naive CD8+ T cells were stringently defined as CD45RO-CCR7+CD27+CD95-. Standard density gradient centrifugation was used to isolate peripheral blood mononuclear cells from buffy coats. Naive CXCR3-negative and CXCR3-positive CD8+ T cells were flow-sorted using a FACSAria III. Total RNA was extracted from sorted cells with an RNeasy Mini Kit. Sequences were obtained from naive CXCR3+ CD8+ T cells from blood. The sample's cell subset or site label, in plain terms: CD45RO-CCR7+CD27+CD95- naive CD8+ T cells expressing CXCR3 (TNR3+). The chain employs TRBV20-1 and TRBJ2-7; the D gene TCRdb calls, TRBD1, cannot be checked with no DNA. This sequence was found in a human donor in good health. Some clones in this sample may be carry-over from other donors' samples. CDR3 region: CSAEAGTQKEEQYF.